This T cell receptor (beta chain) was sequenced during a study of breast tumors, draining lymph nodes, adjacent tissues. Study-wide points: Tumor repertoires ranked between lymph nodes and nontumor tissue in diversity, with V and J gene preferences.

In TCRdb, the multiplex PCR reads were re-called with MiXCR into one record per CDR3 protein. Here the sample spans 66,000 or so distinct CDR3 sequences, 40% to 45% being singletons. This clonotype occurred a few times. Antigen unknown. This CDR3 has 22 amino acids. V dropped 8 bases and J dropped 0 bases, with 35 bases sitting between them. CDR1 MGHDK and CDR2 SYGVNS come from the germline V gene. This chain connects TRBV25-1 to TRBJ1-5; D remains ambiguous. The sample taken for sequencing was breast tumor tissue. The receptor's source is a female donor with breast cancer. Some clones in this sample may be carry-over from other donors' samples. DNA for the CDR3: TGTGCCAGCTCCTCTGGGGTTTGCCACACTCATGATGCACTGTGTAGCAATCAGCCCCAGCATTTT. This sequence encodes CASSSGVCHTHDALCSNQPQHF. The full variable domain, with the rest looked up from reference TRBV25-1 and TRBJ1-5, is EADIYQTPRYLVIGTGKKITLECSQTMGHDKMYWYQQDPGMELHLIHYSYGVNSTEKGDLSSESTVSRIRTEHFPLTLESARPSHTSQYLCASSSGVCHTHDALCSNQPQHFGDGTRLSIL.